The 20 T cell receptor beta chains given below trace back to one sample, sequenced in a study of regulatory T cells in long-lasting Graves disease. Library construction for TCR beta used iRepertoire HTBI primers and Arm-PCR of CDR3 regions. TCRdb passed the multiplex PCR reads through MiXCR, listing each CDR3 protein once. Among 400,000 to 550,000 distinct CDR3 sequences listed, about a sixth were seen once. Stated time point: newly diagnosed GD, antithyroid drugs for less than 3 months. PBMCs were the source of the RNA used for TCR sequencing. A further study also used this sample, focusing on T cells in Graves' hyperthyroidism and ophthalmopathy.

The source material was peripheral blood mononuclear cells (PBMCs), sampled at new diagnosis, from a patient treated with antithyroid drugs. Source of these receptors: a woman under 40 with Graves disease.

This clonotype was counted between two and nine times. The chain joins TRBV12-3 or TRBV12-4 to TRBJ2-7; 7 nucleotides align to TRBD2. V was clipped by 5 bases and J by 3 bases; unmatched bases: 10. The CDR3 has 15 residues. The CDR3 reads CASSDMAGVDYEQYF. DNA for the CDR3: TGTGCCAGCAGTGATATGGCGGGAGTAGACTACGAGCAGTACTTC.

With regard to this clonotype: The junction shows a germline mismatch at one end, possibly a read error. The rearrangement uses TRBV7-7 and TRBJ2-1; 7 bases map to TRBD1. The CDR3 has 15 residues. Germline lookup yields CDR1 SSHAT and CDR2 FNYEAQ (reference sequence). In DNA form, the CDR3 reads TGTGCTAGCAGCTTACTCGGACAGGTCTACAATGAGCAGTTCTTC. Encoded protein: CASSLLGQVYNEQFF.

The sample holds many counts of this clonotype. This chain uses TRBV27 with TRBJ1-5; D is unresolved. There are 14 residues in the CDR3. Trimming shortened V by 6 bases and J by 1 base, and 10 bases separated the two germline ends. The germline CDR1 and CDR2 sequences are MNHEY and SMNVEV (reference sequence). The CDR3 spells CASSLAGSNQPQHF. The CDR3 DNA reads TGTGCCAGCAGCTTAGCTGGGAGCAATCAGCCCCAGCATTTT.

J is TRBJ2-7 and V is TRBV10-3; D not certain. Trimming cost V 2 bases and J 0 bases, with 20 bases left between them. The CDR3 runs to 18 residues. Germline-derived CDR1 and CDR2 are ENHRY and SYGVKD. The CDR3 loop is CAISEESSVGWSSYEQYF. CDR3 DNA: TGTGCCATCAGTGAGGAGTCAAGCGTCGGGTGGAGCTCCTACGAGCAGTACTTC.

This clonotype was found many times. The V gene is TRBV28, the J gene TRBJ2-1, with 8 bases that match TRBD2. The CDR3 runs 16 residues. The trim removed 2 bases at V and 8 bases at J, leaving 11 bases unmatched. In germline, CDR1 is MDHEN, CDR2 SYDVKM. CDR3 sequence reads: CASSLSSYGRAHEQFF. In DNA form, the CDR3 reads TGTGCCAGCAGTTTAAGCTCGTACGGGAGGGCCCATGAGCAGTTCTTC.

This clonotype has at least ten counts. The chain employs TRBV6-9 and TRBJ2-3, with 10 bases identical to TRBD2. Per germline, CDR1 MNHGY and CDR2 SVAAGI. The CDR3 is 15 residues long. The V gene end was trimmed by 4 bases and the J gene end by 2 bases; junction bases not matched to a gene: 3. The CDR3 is CASSFGTSDTDTQYF. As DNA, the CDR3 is TGTGCCAGCAGTTTTGGGACTAGCGACACAGATACGCAGTATTTT.

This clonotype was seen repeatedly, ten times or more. The CDR3 loop is CASSLLDAYGYTF. The CDR3 region has the DNA TGTGCCAGCAGTTTACTGGACGCCTATGGCTACACCTTC. The rearrangement links TRBV28 to TRBJ1-2; unclear D gene. V shed 2 bases and J shed 4 bases, with 8 bases lying between them. The CDR3 covers 13 residues. The germline CDR1 and CDR2 sequences are MDHEN and SYDVKM.

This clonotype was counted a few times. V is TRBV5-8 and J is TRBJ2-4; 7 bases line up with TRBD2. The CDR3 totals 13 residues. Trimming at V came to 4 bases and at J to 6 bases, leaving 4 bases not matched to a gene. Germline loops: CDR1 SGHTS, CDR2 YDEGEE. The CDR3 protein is CASSQGGLNIQYF. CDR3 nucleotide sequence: TGTGCCAGCAGCCAGGGAGGGCTAAACATTCAGTACTTC. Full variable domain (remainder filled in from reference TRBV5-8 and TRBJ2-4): EAGVTQSPTHLIKTRGQQATLRCSPISGHTSVYWYQQALGLGLQFLLWYDEGEERNRGNFPPRFSGRQFPNYSSELNVNALELEDSALYLCASSQGGLNIQYFGAGTRLSVL.

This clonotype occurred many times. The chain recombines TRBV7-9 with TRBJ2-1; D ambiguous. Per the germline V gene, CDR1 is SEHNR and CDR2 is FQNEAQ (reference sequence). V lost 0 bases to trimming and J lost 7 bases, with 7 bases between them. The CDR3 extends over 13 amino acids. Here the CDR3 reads CASSLAGVNEQFF. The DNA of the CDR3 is TGTGCCAGCAGCTTAGCTGGGGTGAATGAGCAGTTCTTC.

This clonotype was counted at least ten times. In DNA, the CDR3 is TGTGCCAGCAGCTTGGGGAGGCCAGGGGGCGGTGAGCAGTTCTTC. Translation: CASSLGRPGGGEQFF. This chain uses TRBV7-2 with TRBJ2-1; 8 nucleotides align to TRBD1. This CDR3 has 15 amino acids. After removal of 3 bases from V and 9 bases from J, the junction contained 10 bases not matched to a gene. Looked up from germline, CDR1 is SGHTA and CDR2 is FQGNSA. The variable domain in full, with the rest retrieved from reference TRBV7-2 and TRBJ2-1, is GAGVSQSPSNKVTEKGKDVELRCDPISGHTALYWYRQSLGQGLEFLIYFQGNSAPDKSGLPSDRFSAERTGGSVSTLTIQRTQQEDSAVYLCASSLGRPGGGEQFFGPGTRLTVL.

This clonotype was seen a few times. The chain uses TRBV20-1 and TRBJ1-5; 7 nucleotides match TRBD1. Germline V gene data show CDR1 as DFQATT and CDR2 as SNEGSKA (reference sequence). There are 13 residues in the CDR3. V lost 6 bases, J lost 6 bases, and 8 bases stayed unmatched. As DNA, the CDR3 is TGCAGTGCCCGCGGGACAGTAGGTCAGCCCCAGCATTTT. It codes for CSARGTVGQPQHF.

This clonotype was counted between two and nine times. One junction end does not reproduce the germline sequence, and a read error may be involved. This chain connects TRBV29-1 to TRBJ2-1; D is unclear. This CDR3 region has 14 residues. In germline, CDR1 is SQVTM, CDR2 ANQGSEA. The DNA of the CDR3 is TGCAGCGTTGTCACGTCCTCATCCTACAGTGAGCAGTTCTTC. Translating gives CSVVTSSSYSEQFF.

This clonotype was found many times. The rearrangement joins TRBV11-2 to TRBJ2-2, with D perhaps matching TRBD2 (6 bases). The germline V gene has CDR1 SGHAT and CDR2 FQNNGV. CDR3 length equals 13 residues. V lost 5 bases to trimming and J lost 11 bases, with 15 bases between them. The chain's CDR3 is CASSPRRGLELFF. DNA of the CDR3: TGTGCCAGCAGCCCCCGGAGGGGCCTTGAGCTGTTTTTT.

The CDR3, as DNA: TGCGCCAGCGGGAATCAGCGGCGCACCGGGGAGCTGTTTTTT. This gives the protein CASGNQRRTGELFF. The rearrangement joins TRBV10-2 to TRBJ2-2; D is perhaps TRBD2 (5 bases). This CDR3 contains 14 residues. V lost 8 bases, J lost 4 bases, and 14 bases lay in between. CDR1 is WSHSY and CDR2 is SAAADI in the germline V gene.

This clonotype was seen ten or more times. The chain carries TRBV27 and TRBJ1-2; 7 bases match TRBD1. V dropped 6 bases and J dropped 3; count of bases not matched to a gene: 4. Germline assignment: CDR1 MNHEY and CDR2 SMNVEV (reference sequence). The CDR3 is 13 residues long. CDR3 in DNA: TGTGCCAGCAGGATGACAGGGTACTATGGCTACACCTTC. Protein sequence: CASRMTGYYGYTF.

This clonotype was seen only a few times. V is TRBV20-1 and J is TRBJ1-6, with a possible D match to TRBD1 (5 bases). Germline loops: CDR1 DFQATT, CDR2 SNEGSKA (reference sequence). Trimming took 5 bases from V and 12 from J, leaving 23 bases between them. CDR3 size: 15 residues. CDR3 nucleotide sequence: TGCAGTGCTTATGTCCGCCCGGGGCCCTCTTTACCCCTCCACTTT. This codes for CSAYVRPGPSLPLHF.

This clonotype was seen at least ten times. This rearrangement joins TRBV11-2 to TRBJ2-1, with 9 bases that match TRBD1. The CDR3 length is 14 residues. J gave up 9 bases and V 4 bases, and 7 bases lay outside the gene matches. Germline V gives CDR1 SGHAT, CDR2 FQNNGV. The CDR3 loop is CASSSGQGFGEQFF. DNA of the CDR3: TGTGCCAGCAGCTCGGGACAGGGCTTTGGTGAGCAGTTCTTC.

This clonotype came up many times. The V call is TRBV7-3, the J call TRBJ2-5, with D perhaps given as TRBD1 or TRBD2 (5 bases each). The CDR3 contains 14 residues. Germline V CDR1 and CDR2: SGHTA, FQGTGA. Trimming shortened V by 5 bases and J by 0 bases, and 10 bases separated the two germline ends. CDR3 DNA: TGTGCCAGCAGCCCCGGGACGGACCAAGAGACCCAGTACTTC. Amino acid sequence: CASSPGTDQETQYF.

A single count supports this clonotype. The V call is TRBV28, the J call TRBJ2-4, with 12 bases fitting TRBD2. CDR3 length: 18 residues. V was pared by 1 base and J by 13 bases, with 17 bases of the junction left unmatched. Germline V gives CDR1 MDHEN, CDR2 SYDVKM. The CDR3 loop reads CASSLFVTSGRRGVSQYF. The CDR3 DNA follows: TGTGCCAGCAGTTTATTTGTGACTAGCGGGAGACGGGGGGTGAGCCAGTACTTC.

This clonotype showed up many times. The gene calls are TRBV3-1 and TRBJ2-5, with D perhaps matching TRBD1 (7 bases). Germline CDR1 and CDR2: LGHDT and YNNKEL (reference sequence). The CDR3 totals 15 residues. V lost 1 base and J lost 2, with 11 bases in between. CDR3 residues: CASSQVRGAQETQYF. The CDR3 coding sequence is TGTGCCAGCAGCCAAGTCAGGGGGGCTCAAGAGACCCAGTACTTC.